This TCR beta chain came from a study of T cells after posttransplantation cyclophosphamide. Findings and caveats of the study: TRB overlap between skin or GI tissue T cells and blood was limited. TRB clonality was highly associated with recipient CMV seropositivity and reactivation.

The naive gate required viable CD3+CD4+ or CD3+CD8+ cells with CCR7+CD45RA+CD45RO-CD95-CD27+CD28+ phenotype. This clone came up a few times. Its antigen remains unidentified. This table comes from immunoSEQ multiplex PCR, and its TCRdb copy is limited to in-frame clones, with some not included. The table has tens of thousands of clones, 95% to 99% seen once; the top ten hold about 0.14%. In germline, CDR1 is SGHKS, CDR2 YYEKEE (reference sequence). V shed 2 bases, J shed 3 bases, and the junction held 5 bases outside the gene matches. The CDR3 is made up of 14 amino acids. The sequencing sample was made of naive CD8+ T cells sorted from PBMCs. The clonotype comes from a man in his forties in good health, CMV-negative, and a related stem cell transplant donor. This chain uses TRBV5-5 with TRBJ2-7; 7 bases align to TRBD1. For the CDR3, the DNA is TGTGCCAGCAGCTTACAGGGGACCCTCTACGAGCAGTACTTC. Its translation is CASSLQGTLYEQYF.